The 25 T cell receptor beta chains reported below all come from one sample, sequenced in a study of CD8 T cells in ankylosing spondylitis. TCRdb itself ran the 5' RACE reads through MiXCR, one entry per CDR3 protein. The profile shows 300,000 to 400,000 distinct CDR3 sequences, about 14% of them singletons. What was sequenced was blood, either unsorted or a sorted T cell fraction (not recorded which). The receptors come from a male donor with ankylosing spondylitis or in good health (not recorded which).

This clonotype was observed a few times. This chain links TRBV7-9 with TRBJ2-3, with D maybe TRBD1 (5 bases). Germline lookup yields CDR1 SEHNR and CDR2 FQNEAQ (reference sequence). This CDR3 is built from 15 residues. Between the trimmed V and J ends, which lost 3 bases and 0 bases, there was a span of 10 bases. CDR3 residues: CASSFRQTSTDTQYF. In DNA, the CDR3 is TGTGCCAGCAGCTTCCGACAGACTAGCACAGATACGCAGTATTTT. Combining the CDR3 with reference TRBV7-9 and TRBJ2-3 gives the whole variable domain DTGVSQNPRHKITKRGQNVTFRCDPISEHNRLYWYRQTLGQGPEFLTYFQNEAQLEKSRLLSDRFSAERPKGSFSTLEIQRTEQGDSAMYLCASSFRQTSTDTQYFGPGTRLTVL.

This clonotype showed up just a few times. This chain joins TRBV3-1 and TRBJ2-5; 13 bases are a match to TRBD2. Germline loops: CDR1 LGHDT, CDR2 YNNKEL (reference sequence). V was clipped by 5 bases and J by 5 bases; unmatched bases: 8. The CDR3 length is 16 residues. The CDR3 reads CASSFRLAGGTETQYF. CDR3 bases: TGTGCCAGCAGCTTCCGACTAGCGGGGGGAACGGAGACCCAGTACTTC.

This clonotype showed up just a few times. The chain is built from TRBV20-1 and TRBJ2-5, with 13 bases matching TRBD2. The trim removed 5 bases at V and 5 bases at J, leaving 8 bases unmatched. This CDR3 comprises 15 residues. CDR1 is DFQATT and CDR2 is SNEGSKA in the germline V gene (reference sequence). The DNA of the CDR3 is TGCAGTGCTTTCCCGGGACTAGCGGGGTCGGAGACCCAGTACTTC. Residues: CSAFPGLAGSETQYF.

This sequence joins TRBV5-1 and TRBJ2-1, with a tentative D call TRBD2 (5 bases). This CDR3 has 17 amino acids. Germline assignment: CDR1 SGHRS and CDR2 YFSETQ. The germline V and J ends were trimmed by 0 bases and 3 bases, with 16 bases remaining between them. The CDR3 here is CASSLAPPRAGYNEQFF. The CDR3 DNA reads TGCGCCAGCAGCTTGGCCCCACCACGGGCGGGCTACAATGAGCAGTTCTTC.

The chain is built from TRBV20-1 and TRBJ2-3; 9 nucleotides match TRBD2. Germline values: CDR1 DFQATT, CDR2 SNEGSKA (reference sequence). This CDR3 is 14 amino acids long. The ends lost 5 bases at V and 6 bases at J; junction bases unmatched: 9. The CDR3 sequence: CSAALGRGGDTQYF. CDR3 coding DNA: TGCAGTGCTGCCTTGGGGCGGGGGGGGGATACGCAGTATTTT.

This chain joins TRBV10-3 and TRBJ2-5; 11 bases fit TRBD2. Germline lookup yields CDR1 ENHRY and CDR2 SYGVKD. CDR3 size: 13 residues. Trimming removed 10 bases from V and 1 base from J; junction bases left unmatched: 2. The CDR3 DNA follows: TGTGCCACCACTAGCGGGGGCCAAGAGACCCAGTACTTC. This sequence encodes CATTSGGQETQYF.

The table lists this clonotype with a few counts. The chain links TRBV7-6 to TRBJ1-1; D may be TRBD1 (6 bases). Germline V gene sequence: CDR1 SGHVS, CDR2 FNYEAQ. V shed 6 bases and J shed 4 bases, with 18 bases lying between them. The CDR3 loop spans 15 amino acids. CDR3 DNA sequence: TGTGCCAGCAGTCAAGGTTGGGGGGCGCCCACTGAAGCTTTCTTT. Protein: CASSQGWGAPTEAFF.

CDR3 amino acids: CASSHGRRDEQYF. Here the CDR3 DNA reads TGTGCCAGCAGCCACGGCAGGCGGGACGAGCAGTACTTC. The chain carries TRBV3-1 and TRBJ2-7, with D possibly being TRBD2 (5 bases). Germline V CDR1 and CDR2: LGHDT, YNNKEL (reference sequence). V lost 3 bases and J 5 bases, leaving 11 bases between the germline ends. The CDR3 has 13 residues.

This clonotype was seen a few times. The chain uses TRBV12-3 or TRBV12-4 and TRBJ2-2; D might be TRBD2 (6 bases). The V and J ends lost 3 bases and 2 bases respectively, with 10 bases between them. The CDR3 sequence is 15 residues long. The CDR3 loop is CASSFRRGNTGELFF. The CDR3 DNA reads TGTGCCAGCAGTTTTCGGCGGGGTAACACCGGGGAGCTGTTTTTT.

The sample holds many counts of this clonotype. The gene calls are TRBV21-1 and TRBJ2-1; TRBD2, as called in the table, went unchecked against the DNA. TRBV21-1 is classified as a pseudogene. CDR3 size: 20 residues. CDR3 amino acids: CASSKDRGLRVPSSYNEQFF. The CDR3 bases are TGTGCCAGCAGCAAAGATCGGGGATTGAGGGTCCCTAGCTCCTACAATGAGCAGTTCTTC.

This clonotype appeared a few times. The chain combines TRBV5-1 with TRBJ1-4; a weak D match, TRBD1 (5 bases). The germline gives CDR1 SGHRS, CDR2 YFSETQ. The CDR3 is 14 amino acids. Trimming pared 4 bases from V and 3 bases from J, leaving 10 bases between. The CDR3, as DNA: TGCGCCAGCAGCAACCGGGGGTCTAATGAAAAACTGTTTTTT. This codes for CASSNRGSNEKLFF.

This clonotype has more than one count but fewer than ten. The V and J genes are TRBV20-1 and TRBJ2-1; perhaps TRBD1 as D (7 bases). V was pared by 0 bases and J by 5 bases, with 14 bases between. The CDR3 runs to 15 residues. Per germline, CDR1 DFQATT and CDR2 SNEGSKA (reference sequence). The DNA of the CDR3 is TGCAGTGCTAGAGATCTAACCAGGGGGGACAATGAGCAGTTCTTC. Residues: CSARDLTRGDNEQFF.

There are many counts of this clonotype. The chain couples TRBV5-1 to TRBJ2-2; maybe TRBD1 (6 bases). CDR1 and CDR2 from the germline V gene are SGHRS and YFSETQ. V lost 7 bases to trimming and J lost 1 base, with 11 bases between them. The CDR3 consists of 14 residues. The CDR3 loop is CASCAGENTGELFF. CDR3 bases: TGCGCCAGCTGTGCAGGGGAGAACACCGGGGAGCTGTTTTTT.

This clonotype was found a few times. The rearrangement joins TRBV20-1 to TRBJ1-1; D possibly corresponds to TRBD1 (5 bases). The germline CDR1 and CDR2 sequences are DFQATT and SNEGSKA (reference sequence). V was trimmed by 2 bases and J by 0 bases, leaving 10 bases between them. The CDR3 is 14 amino acids. The CDR3 DNA reads as TGCAGTGCTAGACAAGGGACGGTGAACACTGAAGCTTTCTTT. This translates into CSARQGTVNTEAFF.

V and J are TRBV20-1 and TRBJ2-7; D remains unclear. The CDR3 spans 11 residues. Germline values: CDR1 DFQATT, CDR2 SNEGSKA (reference sequence). V gave up 1 base and J gave up 2 bases, with 3 bases separating them. The CDR3 DNA is TGCAGTGCTAGAGGCGCCTACGAGCAGTACTTC. This gives the protein CSARGAYEQYF.

V usage is TRBV6-5 and J usage is TRBJ2-3; 8 bases map to TRBD2. Germline assignment: CDR1 MNHEY and CDR2 SVGAGI. There are 15 residues in the CDR3. V dropped 3 bases and J dropped 5; count of bases not matched to a gene: 7. In nucleotides, the CDR3 is TGTGCCAGCAGTTATAGCGGGGAGGGAGGAGATACGCAGTATTTT. Protein: CASSYSGEGGDTQYF.

This clonotype was seen a handful of times. V is TRBV7-2 and J is TRBJ2-7; D possibly matches TRBD1 or TRBD2 (5 bases each). This CDR3 is 14 amino acids long. With 5 bases removed from V and 2 bases from J, the gap between germline ends came to 13 bases. The germline CDR1 and CDR2 sequences are SGHTA and FQGNSA. CDR3 sequence (DNA): TGTGCCAGCAGCCCAGACAGCGGCCCCTACGAGCAGTACTTC. This codes for CASSPDSGPYEQYF.

This clonotype has a handful of counts. This sequence joins TRBV27 and TRBJ2-1, with 8 nucleotides matching TRBD1. This CDR3 contains 16 residues. V lost 6 bases to trimming and J lost 0 bases; unmatched junction nucleotides: 7. Germline lookup yields CDR1 MNHEY and CDR2 SMNVEV (reference sequence). The chain's CDR3 is CASRTRQGFSYNEQFF. CDR3 in DNA: TGTGCCAGCAGAACGAGACAGGGGTTCTCCTACAATGAGCAGTTCTTC.

The chain uses TRBV10-2 and TRBJ2-4, with 12 positions matching TRBD2. The CDR3 is made up of 14 amino acids. Unmatched junction bases numbered 5, after V lost 5 bases and J lost 9 bases. Germline lookup yields CDR1 WSHSY and CDR2 SAAADI. The CDR3 DNA reads TGCGCCAGCAGTCCTAGCGGGGGGGCTAGCATTCAGTACTTC. Protein sequence: CASSPSGGASIQYF.

At least ten counts were recorded for this clonotype. The rearrangement uses TRBV5-1 and TRBJ2-4; D is perhaps TRBD1 (5 bases). The V end was cut by 1 base, the J end by 10 bases, with 6 bases between. This CDR3 contains 11 residues. Germline CDR1 is SGHRS and CDR2 is YFSETQ. The CDR3 reads CASSLQGIQYF. In nucleotides, the CDR3 is TGCGCCAGCAGCTTGCAGGGTATTCAGTACTTC.

This clonotype has only a few counts. The genes are TRBV12-3 or TRBV12-4 and TRBJ2-6, with D possibly being TRBD1 (5 bases). V lost 5 bases to trimming and J lost 4 bases, with 9 bases between them. The CDR3 extends over 14 amino acids. CDR3 region: CASSIGAGANVLTF. The CDR3 nucleotides read TGTGCCAGCAGTATAGGGGCCGGGGCCAACGTCCTGACTTTC.

Only a few counts were recorded for this clonotype. This chain links TRBV12-3 or TRBV12-4 with TRBJ2-1, with 7 bases matching TRBD2. V was clipped by 6 bases and J by 4 bases; unmatched bases: 12. The CDR3 is 16 amino acids. The CDR3 here is CASSSPGREGYNEQFF. CDR3 coding DNA: TGTGCCAGCAGCTCCCCAGGGAGGGAAGGGTACAATGAGCAGTTCTTC.

This chain links TRBV3-1 with TRBJ2-1; the match to TRBD2 covers 8 bases. This CDR3 is built from 15 residues. V was pared by 4 bases and J by 4 bases, with 6 bases of the junction left unmatched. The V gene's germline CDR1 is LGHDT and CDR2 YNNKEL (reference sequence). The CDR3 loop reads CASSPGLGQYNEQFF. CDR3 coding DNA: TGTGCCAGCAGCCCGGGACTAGGGCAGTACAATGAGCAGTTCTTC.

A few counts support this clonotype. The genes are TRBV19 and TRBJ2-1; weak D call: TRBD2 (7 bases). CDR1 is LNHDA, CDR2 SQIVND, per germline (reference sequence). Trimming left V 4 bases short and J 6 bases short, with 13 bases between. The length of the CDR3 is 14 residues. CDR3: CASSTPGGLNEQFF. The CDR3 DNA is TGTGCCAGTAGTACCCCGGGGGGCCTCAATGAGCAGTTCTTC.

This chain joins TRBV29-1 and TRBJ2-5; TRBD2 matches at 11 bases. The J segment lost 7 bases and the V segment lost 3 bases, leaving 19 bases of the junction unmatched. Per the germline V gene, CDR1 is SQVTM and CDR2 is ANQGSEA. The CDR3 is 18 amino acids. CDR3 sequence reads: CSVDRDSWTSGFPRTQYF. The CDR3 bases are TGCAGCGTTGATAGGGACTCGTGGACTAGCGGGTTCCCCAGGACCCAGTACTTC. Using reference TRBV29-1 and TRBJ2-5 for the parts outside the CDR3, the full variable domain is SAVISQKPSRDICQRGTSLTIQCQVDSQVTMMFWYRQQPGQSLTLIATANQGSEATYESGFVIDKFPISRPNLTFSTLTVSNMSPEDSSIYLCSVDRDSWTSGFPRTQYFGPGTRLLVL.